The clone carrying this T cell receptor beta chain was picked up one time. Its specificity is unknown. This CDR3 spans 17 amino acids. Germline loops: CDR1 LGHNA, CDR2 YNFKEQ. The trim removed 9 bases at V and 0 bases at J, leaving 14 bases unmatched. The record originates from a study of T cells after yellow fever vaccination. TCRdb itself ran the 5' RACE reads through MiXCR, one entry per CDR3 protein. The data show some 350,000 distinct CDR3 sequences, 8% to 10% seen once. Whole-study results and caveats: Across the CD4 and CD8 compartments, a small share of clonotypes was present in both.

This sequence was found in a man between 18 and 29 years old who received the YFV17D yellow fever vaccine. Specimen: PBMCs, collected on the day of the first yellow fever vaccination. V is TRBV4-2 and J is TRBJ2-4, with TRBD1 matching over 7 bases. DNA for the CDR3: TGTGCCAGGAGACCAAGGACAGGAAAACTAGCCAAAAACATTCAGTACTTC. Its protein is CARRPRTGKLAKNIQYF.